Below, 23 T cell receptor beta chains from the same sample are listed, as sequenced in a study of T cell responses to AZD1222 COVID-19 vaccine. Sequencing used immunoSEQ multiplex PCR; TCRdb keeps in-frame clones, though not all of them. Of more than 80,000 clones listed, 70% to 90% are singletons. The specimen comprised peripheral blood, sampled on day 0 of AZD1222 vaccination. The origin of the receptors is an adult in good health.

On this clone: Within the sample, other DNA sequences also encode this same CDR3. The rearrangement uses TRBV3-1 (or the pseudogene TRBV3-2) and TRBJ2-4; TRBD2 aligns across 7 bases. V gave up 3 bases and J gave up 4 bases; unmatched junction bases: 3. Germline V gene data show CDR1 as LGHDT and CDR2 as YNNKEL (reference sequence). This CDR3 has 14 residues. CDR3 coding DNA: TGTGCCAGCAGCCAGTCCGGGGGGAAAAACATTCAGTACTTC. This gives the protein CASSQSGGKNIQYF.

J is TRBJ2-5 and V is TRBV2, with D possibly TRBD1 on 6 matching bases. With 6 bases removed from V and 4 bases from J, the gap between germline ends came to 9 bases. This CDR3 comprises 12 residues. Germline V CDR1 and CDR2: SNHLY, FYNNEI. For the CDR3, the DNA is TGTGCCAGCAGGGTAGGGGGAGAGACCCAGTACTTC. Amino acids: CASRVGGETQYF.

This chain links TRBV7-2 with TRBJ1-5; D is possibly TRBD1 (5 bases). The CDR3 loop spans 13 amino acids. Germline-derived CDR1 and CDR2 are SGHTA and FQGNSA. Trimming took 5 bases from V and 7 from J, leaving 12 bases between them. CDR3 sequence reads: CASSPGLRQPQHF. In DNA form, the CDR3 reads TGTGCCAGCAGCCCAGGGCTTCGGCAGCCCCAGCATTTT.

The chain joins TRBV18 to TRBJ2-5; TRBD2 matches 9 bases. Trimming cost V 4 bases and J 5 bases; bases outside gene matches: 8. Looked up from germline, CDR1 is KGHSH and CDR2 is LQKENI. The CDR3 length is 15 residues. The CDR3 protein is CASSLGSSGTETQYF. The DNA of the CDR3 is TGTGCCAGCTCACTGGGCTCTAGCGGGACGGAGACCCAGTACTTC.

The J gene is TRBJ1-3, the V gene TRBV2, with D unclear. CDR3 size: 13 residues. Germline loops: CDR1 SNHLY, CDR2 FYNNEI. The germline V and J ends were trimmed by 5 bases and 2 bases, with 7 bases remaining between them. This chain's CDR3 is CASSTSPGNTIYF. The CDR3 nucleotides read TGTGCCAGCAGTACAAGCCCTGGAAACACCATATATTTT.

CDR3 in amino acids: CAWSTGRSTDTQYF. The CDR3 region has the DNA TGTGCCTGGAGTACCGGGAGGAGCACAGATACGCAGTATTTT. This chain connects TRBV30 to TRBJ2-3; 7 positions agree with TRBD2. This CDR3 has 14 amino acids. Germline V gives CDR1 GTSNPN, CDR2 SVGIG (reference sequence). J was trimmed by 0 bases and V by 2 bases; bases with no gene match: 2.

The V and J genes are TRBV3-1 (or the pseudogene TRBV3-2) and TRBJ1-2, with D uncertain. The V gene's germline CDR1 is LGHDT and CDR2 YNNKEL (reference sequence). The CDR3 extends over 14 amino acids. V was cut by 4 bases and J by 5 bases, with 14 bases left in between. The CDR3 loop is CASSPSGSYYGYTF. CDR3 bases: TGTGCCAGCAGCCCAAGCGGCAGCTATTATGGCTACACCTTC.

Written as DNA, the CDR3 is TGTGCCAGCAGCTCCAGGACAGGCTATGGCTACACCTTC. Amino acid sequence: CASSSRTGYGYTF. V usage is TRBV7-2 and J usage is TRBJ1-2, with TRBD1 matching 7 bases. The V gene end was trimmed by 4 bases and the J gene end by 4 bases; junction bases not matched to a gene: 3. The CDR3 runs 13 residues. Germline values: CDR1 SGHTA, CDR2 FQGNSA.

This rearrangement joins TRBV29-1 to TRBJ2-3, with TRBD2 as a possible D gene (6 bases). V was pared by 6 bases and J by 2 bases, with 15 bases between. Germline V gene lookup returns CDR1 SQVTM and CDR2 ANQGSEA. This CDR3 has 14 residues. DNA for the CDR3: TGCAGCGTGGGGGGAAGAGTACCCACAGATACGCAGTATTTT. The encoded protein is CSVGGRVPTDTQYF.

The gene calls are TRBV28 and TRBJ1-6; tentatively, D is TRBD1 (5 bases). V was trimmed by 6 bases and J by 6 bases, leaving 6 bases between them. This CDR3 spans 12 amino acids. CDR1 MDHEN and CDR2 SYDVKM come from the germline V gene. Here the CDR3 reads CASRRGNSPLHF. CDR3 DNA sequence: TGTGCCAGCAGAAGGGGTAATTCACCCCTCCACTTT.

The rearrangement joins TRBV4-1 to TRBJ2-3, with 8 bases that match TRBD2. The CDR3 has 16 amino acids. The germline V gene has CDR1 MGHRA and CDR2 YSYEKL. V shed 4 bases, J shed 2 bases, and the junction held 8 bases outside the gene matches. CDR3 sequence reads: CASSPLERGHTDTQYF. CDR3 DNA: TGCGCCAGCAGCCCGCTCGAGCGGGGGCACACAGATACGCAGTATTTT.

The chain has TRBV4-2 and TRBJ2-2; 9 bases line up with TRBD1. Germline loops: CDR1 LGHNA, CDR2 YNFKEQ. Trimming cost V 4 bases and J 1 base; bases outside gene matches: 4. This CDR3 contains 16 residues. In DNA, the CDR3 is TGTGCCAGCAGCCCCGACAGGGGGGGGAACACCGGGGAGCTGTTTTTT. Protein: CASSPDRGGNTGELFF.

This sequence joins TRBV9 and TRBJ2-1; 9 bases align to TRBD2. V lost 2 bases, J lost 4 bases, and 4 bases stayed unmatched. This CDR3 is 15 amino acids long. The germline CDR1 and CDR2 sequences are SGDLS and YYNGEE. In DNA form, the CDR3 reads TGTGCCAGCAGCGTCGCGGGAGGGCCATACAATGAGCAGTTCTTC. Its translation: CASSVAGGPYNEQFF. Full variable domain (rest looked up from reference TRBV9 and TRBJ2-1): DSGVTQTPKHLITATGQRVTLRCSPRSGDLSVYWYQQSLDQGLQFLIQYYNGEERAKGNILERFSAQQFPDLHSELNLSSLELGDSALYFCASSVAGGPYNEQFFGPGTRLTVL.

The CDR3 here is CASSLPGSGHSPLHF. CDR3 bases: TGCGCCAGCAGCTTGCCGGGATCGGGCCATTCACCCCTCCACTTT. V is TRBV5-1 and J is TRBJ1-6, with D hard to call. Trimming shortened V by 1 base and J by 8 bases, and 13 bases separated the two germline ends. Germline loops: CDR1 SGHRS, CDR2 YFSETQ. This CDR3 is built from 15 residues.

V is TRBV5-1 and J is TRBJ2-5, with TRBD2 matching 8 bases. Germline values: CDR1 SGHRS, CDR2 YFSETQ. CDR3 length equals 14 residues. J gave up 5 bases and V 2 bases, and 5 bases lay outside the gene matches. This CDR3 reads CASSLDASGETQYF. In DNA, the CDR3 is TGCGCCAGCAGCTTAGACGCTAGCGGGGAGACCCAGTACTTC.

V and J are TRBV6-5 and TRBJ1-3; D not certain. CDR1 and CDR2 (germline): MNHEY, SVGAGI. The length of the CDR3 is 14 residues. The V and J ends lost 5 bases and 0 bases respectively, with 8 bases between them. In DNA form, the CDR3 reads TGTGCCAGCAGTCCCCAGAGCTCTGGAAACACCATATATTTT. It is translated as CASSPQSSGNTIYF.

The rearrangement joins TRBV7-9 to TRBJ2-1, with a possible D match to TRBD1 (5 bases). CDR3 size: 16 residues. Trimming left V 5 bases short and J 5 bases short, with 19 bases between. CDR1 is SEHNR, CDR2 FQNEAQ, per germline (reference sequence). CDR3 bases: TGTGCCAGCAGCCCGGCAGGGCGGAAGGGCCACAATGAGCAGTTCTTC. It translates to CASSPAGRKGHNEQFF.

This clone has a handful of counts. The chain is built from TRBV6-6 and TRBJ1-2, with unresolved D. Trimming pared 3 bases from V and 8 bases from J, leaving 19 bases between. Germline V gene data show CDR1 as MNHNY and CDR2 as SVGAGI (reference sequence). The CDR3 contains 15 residues. The CDR3 sequence is CASSYDRRTSQGYTF. The CDR3 DNA reads TGTGCCAGCAGTTATGATCGGAGGACCTCTCAAGGCTACACCTTC.

The chain links TRBV19 to TRBJ2-1; tentatively, D is TRBD1 (6 bases). The CDR3 length is 12 residues. V shed 6 bases and J shed 4 bases, with 7 bases lying between them. The germline gives CDR1 LNHDA, CDR2 SQIVND (reference sequence). The CDR3 reads CASSDRYNEQFF. DNA for the CDR3: TGTGCCAGTAGCGACAGGTACAATGAGCAGTTCTTC.

The V gene is TRBV28, the J gene TRBJ1-2; tentatively, D is TRBD1 (6 bases). Germline V gene sequence: CDR1 MDHEN, CDR2 SYDVKM. V was clipped by 6 bases and J by 8 bases, with 16 bases between them. The CDR3 covers 13 residues. The CDR3 protein is CASRRGGLEGYTF. For the CDR3, the DNA is TGTGCCAGCAGAAGGGGGGGACTAGAGGGCTACACCTTC.

The chain joins TRBV18 to TRBJ2-7; TRBD1 aligns across 7 bases. The J segment lost 6 bases and the V segment lost 3 bases, leaving 8 bases of the junction unmatched. Germline CDR1 KGHSH, CDR2 LQKENI. The CDR3 is made up of 14 amino acids. The CDR3 nucleotides are TGTGCCAGCTCACCCACCGGGACAGCCCCCGAGCAGTACTTC. Translating it yields CASSPTGTAPEQYF.

The chain joins TRBV15 to TRBJ1-1; the D is unclear. V was trimmed by 3 bases and J by 1 base, leaving 15 bases between them. The CDR3 has 16 residues. Germline values: CDR1 LNHNV, CDR2 YYDKDF (reference sequence). The CDR3 loop is CATSRGFTPGNTEAFF. In DNA form, the CDR3 reads TGTGCCACCAGCAGGGGATTTACGCCAGGGAACACTGAAGCTTTCTTT.

V is TRBV6-6 and J is TRBJ2-7; D gene unclear. The CDR3 consists of 15 residues. V shed 2 bases and J shed 5 bases, with 16 bases lying between them. From germline, CDR1 is MNHNY and CDR2 SVGAGI (reference sequence). The CDR3 nucleotides read TGTGCCAGCAGTTACCCCGGAAAGGGCAGCGACGAGCAGTACTTC. It specifies CASSYPGKGSDEQYF.